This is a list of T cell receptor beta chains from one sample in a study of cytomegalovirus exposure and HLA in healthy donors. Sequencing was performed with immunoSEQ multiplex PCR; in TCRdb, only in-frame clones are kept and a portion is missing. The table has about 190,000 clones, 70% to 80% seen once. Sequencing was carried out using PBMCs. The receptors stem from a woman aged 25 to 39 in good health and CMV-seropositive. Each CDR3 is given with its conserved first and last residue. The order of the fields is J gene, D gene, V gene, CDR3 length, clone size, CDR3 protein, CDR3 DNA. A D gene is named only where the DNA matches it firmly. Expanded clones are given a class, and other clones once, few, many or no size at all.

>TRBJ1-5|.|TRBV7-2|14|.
CASSLSSKYQPQHF
TGTGCCAGCAGCCTGAGCTCGAAGTATCAGCCCCAGCATTTT
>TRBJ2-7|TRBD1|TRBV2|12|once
CASRDRVYEQYF
TGTGCCAGCAGAGACAGGGTTTACGAGCAGTACTTC
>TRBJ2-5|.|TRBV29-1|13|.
CSAAAAVQETQYF
TGCAGCGCCGCGGCTGCGGTACAAGAGACCCAGTACTTC
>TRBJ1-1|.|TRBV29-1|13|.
CSVAAQGNTEAFF
TGCAGCGTTGCTGCACAGGGGAACACTGAAGCTTTCTTT
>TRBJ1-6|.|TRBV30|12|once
CACDRNNSPLHF
TGTGCCTGTGACAGGAATAATTCACCCCTCCACTTT
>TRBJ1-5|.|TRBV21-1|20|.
CASSIHFGDRTGGANQPQHF
TGTGCCAGCAGCATACACTTTGGGGACCGGACAGGGGGGGCAAATCAGCCCCAGCATTTT
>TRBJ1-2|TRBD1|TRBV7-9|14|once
CASSLGTASNGYTF
TGTGCCAGCAGCTTGGGGACAGCCTCCAATGGCTACACCTTC
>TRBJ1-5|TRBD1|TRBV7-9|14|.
CASSKGTGNQPQHF
TGTGCCAGCAGCAAAGGGACAGGAAATCAGCCCCAGCATTTT
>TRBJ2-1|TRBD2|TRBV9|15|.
CASSVAAGVLDEQFF
TGTGCCAGCAGCGTAGCAGCGGGAGTTCTTGATGAGCAGTTCTTC
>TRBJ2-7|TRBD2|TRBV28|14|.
CASRLAGPSYEQYF
TGTGCCAGCAGACTAGCGGGACCCTCCTACGAGCAGTACTTC
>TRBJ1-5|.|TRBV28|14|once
CASSSPRTDQPQHF
TGTGCCAGCAGTTCACCGAGGACAGATCAGCCCCAGCATTTT
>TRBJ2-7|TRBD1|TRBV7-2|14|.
CASGKTGGRSEQYF
TGTGCCAGCGGAAAGACAGGGGGAAGATCCGAGCAGTACTTC
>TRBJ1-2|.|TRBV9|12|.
CASSVAGYGYTF
TGTGCCAGCAGCGTAGCAGGGTATGGCTACACCTTC
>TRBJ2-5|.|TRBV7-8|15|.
CASSLSGRVQETQYF
TGTGCCAGCAGCTTAAGCGGAAGGGTACAAGAGACCCAGTACTTC
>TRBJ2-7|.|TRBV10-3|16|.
CAISEWGQGSPYEQYF
TGTGCCATCAGTGAGTGGGGGCAGGGTTCCCCCTACGAGCAGTACTTC
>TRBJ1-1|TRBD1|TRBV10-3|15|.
CAIGRTTGTNTEAFF
TGTGCCATCGGTCGGACGACAGGGACGAACACTGAAGCTTTCTTT
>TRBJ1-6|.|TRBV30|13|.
CAWRRDKHSPLHF
TGTGCCTGGAGAAGGGACAAGCATTCACCCCTCCACTTT
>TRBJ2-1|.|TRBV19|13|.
CASSTTPGIEQFF
TGTGCCAGTAGTACTACTCCCGGGATTGAGCAGTTCTTC
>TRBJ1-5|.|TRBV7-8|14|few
CASSLLAQREPQHF
TGTGCCAGCAGCTTACTAGCCCAGCGGGAGCCCCAGCATTTT
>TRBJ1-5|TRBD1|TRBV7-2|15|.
CASSFVGDRDQPQHF
TGTGCCAGCAGCTTCGTTGGGGACAGAGATCAGCCCCAGCATTTT
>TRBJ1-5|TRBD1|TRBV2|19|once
CASSEFRQGYSLSNQPQHF
TGTGCCAGCAGTGAGTTCCGACAGGGCTACTCCCTTAGCAATCAGCCCCAGCATTTT
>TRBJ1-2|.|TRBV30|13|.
CAWSLGGGRGYTF
TGTGCCTGGAGTCTTGGGGGAGGACGTGGCTACACCTTC
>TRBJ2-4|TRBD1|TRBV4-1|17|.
CASSQVGTRGSVNIQYF
TGCGCCAGCAGCCAAGTAGGCACCAGGGGGTCGGTAAACATTCAGTACTTC
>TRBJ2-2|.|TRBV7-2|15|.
CASSLDLKQSGELFF
TGTGCCAGCAGCTTAGATTTGAAACAGTCCGGGGAGCTGTTTTTT
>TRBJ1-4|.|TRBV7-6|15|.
CASSLGGTHGEKLFF
TGTGCCAGCAGCTTAGGCGGGACCCACGGTGAAAAACTGTTTTTT
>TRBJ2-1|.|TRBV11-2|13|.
CASSLQGSNEQFF
TGTGCCAGCAGCCTACAGGGTAGTAATGAGCAGTTCTTC
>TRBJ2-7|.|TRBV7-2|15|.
CASSSEWGRSYEQYF
TGTGCCAGCAGTTCAGAATGGGGGAGGTCCTACGAGCAGTACTTC
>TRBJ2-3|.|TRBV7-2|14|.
CASSPGLNTDTQYF
TGTGCCAGCAGTCCAGGACTCAACACAGATACGCAGTATTTT